The sequence of this TCR beta chain was determined in a study of blood T cell repertoires in COVID-19. Overall study context: The samples span acute and convalescent COVID-19 from the United States, Italy and Spain. PBMCs, B-cell-depleted T cells, or T cells provided the cDNA or gDNA that made up the material.

Source study methods: Reference gene primer amplification in the assay estimated nucleated cell counts. Clones were sequenced by immunoSEQ multiplex PCR, and TCRdb holds only the in-frame ones, with some missing. Clone size and V and J calls were adopted from that table, with D and trimming inferred from the DNA. This sample has roughly 220,000 clones, with approximately 84% found just once. This CDR3 is 16 amino acids long. Germline-derived CDR1 and CDR2 are SGHDT and YYEEEE. Trimming removed 3 bases from V and 7 bases from J, with 17 bases in between. This receptor was obtained from a woman in her sixties with acute or convalescent COVID-19. This rearrangement joins TRBV5-6 to TRBJ1-6; D is perhaps TRBD1 (6 bases). Material: peripheral blood. The CDR3 DNA sequence: TGTGCCAGCAGCTCGGGACAAAGGAGCGTGAATTCACCCCTCCACTTT. Translating gives CASSSGQRSVNSPLHF.